These T cell receptor beta chains were read from a single sample in a study of OX40 agonist ivuxolimab in advanced cancers. Profiled with immunoSEQ multiplex PCR; TCRdb holds only in-frame clones, not every one. The sample includes roughly 97,000 clones, about nine tenths of them seen just once. Sequenced here: CD4+ or CD8+ T cells sorted from blood, sampled in a trial of the OX40 agonist ivuxolimab. Receptors originate from an adult with an advanced solid tumor such as melanoma, head and neck, liver or kidney cancer. Both conserved end residues are part of each CDR3. D genes are given only for firm matches. Size values are once, few and many counts, or a class for expanded clones, and some rows have none.

j_call	clone_size	d_call	v_call	cdr3_aa	cdr3_nt
TRBJ1-1	.	.	TRBV29-1	CSVGSSFNTEAFF	TGCAGCGTTGGAAGCTCCTTTAACACTGAAGCTTTCTTT
TRBJ2-5	.	.	TRBV23-1	CASSQGMGQETQYF	TGCGCCAGCAGTCAAGGAATGGGTCAAGAGACCCAGTACTTC
TRBJ2-2	.	.	TRBV7-2	CASSLTFTGELFF	TGTGCCAGCAGCTTGACCTTCACCGGGGAGCTGTTTTTT
TRBJ1-1	few	.	TRBV7-6	CASTGSTSDTEAFF	TGTGCCAGCACCGGCTCCACTTCGGACACTGAAGCTTTCTTT
TRBJ2-5	.	TRBD1	TRBV5-8	CASSQGRTGGETQYF	TGTGCCAGCAGCCAAGGGCGGACAGGCGGGGAGACCCAGTACTTC
TRBJ1-1	.	TRBD1	TRBV15	CATSSPGQGYTEAFF	TGTGCCACCAGCTCTCCGGGACAGGGGTACACTGAAGCTTTCTTT
TRBJ2-7	.	.	TRBV29-1	CSVEERGDEQYF	TGCAGCGTTGAAGAGAGGGGGGACGAGCAGTACTTC
TRBJ2-3	few	.	TRBV18	CASSPPGGPDTQYF	TGTGCCAGCTCACCACCGGGGGGGCCCGATACGCAGTATTTT
TRBJ1-3	.	.	TRBV5-1	CASSPSQAGNTIYF	TGCGCCAGCAGCCCCAGCCAAGCGGGAAACACCATATATTTT
TRBJ1-1	.	TRBD1	TRBV27	CASSPTGFPEAFF	TGTGCCAGCAGCCCGACAGGGTTCCCCGAAGCTTTCTTT
TRBJ1-5	.	.	TRBV19	CASSIDAQGHQPQHF	TGTGCCAGTAGTATAGATGCCCAGGGCCATCAGCCCCAGCATTTT
TRBJ2-1	.	TRBD2	TRBV6-5	CASRFSGAHNEQFF	TGTGCCAGCAGGTTTAGCGGGGCCCACAATGAGCAGTTCTTC
TRBJ2-1	.	TRBD1	TRBV18	CASSAGTGVSYEQFF	TGTGCCAGCTCAGCAGGGACAGGGGTCAGCTATGAGCAGTTCTTC
TRBJ2-3	.	TRBD1	TRBV19	CASSLGQGPDTQYF	TGTGCCAGTAGCCTAGGACAGGGACCAGATACGCAGTATTTT
TRBJ2-1	few	.	TRBV23-1	CASSPWGRGGYNEQFF	TGCGCCAGCAGTCCCTGGGGGCGGGGTGGCTACAATGAGCAGTTCTTC
TRBJ1-5	.	TRBD1	TRBV7-6	CASSPGTGVDQPQHF	TGTGCCAGCAGCCCCGGGACAGGGGTCGATCAGCCCCAGCATTTT
TRBJ1-2	once	.	TRBV7-6	CASSPSTGRAGYTF	TGTGCCAGCAGCCCCTCGACAGGACGGGCTGGCTACACCTTC
TRBJ2-7	.	.	TRBV19	CASSMGATSTYEQYF	TGTGCCAGTAGTATGGGCGCCACCTCTACCTACGAGCAGTACTTC
TRBJ2-1	.	.	TRBV7-3	CASSLTDTPYNEQFF	TGTGCCAGCAGCTTAACCGACACTCCCTACAATGAGCAGTTCTTC
TRBJ2-1	.	.	TRBV18	CASLDQPVSEQFF	TGTGCCAGCTTAGACCAACCCGTTAGTGAGCAGTTCTTC
TRBJ2-3	.	TRBD1	TRBV6-5	CASMPTGADTQYF	TGTGCCAGCATGCCTACAGGGGCCGATACGCAGTATTTT
TRBJ2-2	.	.	TRBV7-3	CASSPREAGELFF	TGTGCCAGCAGCCCCCGGGAAGCCGGGGAGCTGTTTTTT
TRBJ1-4	.	.	TRBV4-1	CASSQDGAVNEKLFF	TGCGCCAGCAGCCAAGATGGGGCCGTTAATGAAAAACTGTTTTTT
TRBJ1-1	.	.	TRBV6-5	CASSYWPNTEAFF	TGTGCCAGCAGTTACTGGCCGAACACTGAAGCTTTCTTT
TRBJ2-7	.	.	TRBV5-5	CASSSLRGTLGEQYF	TGTGCCAGCAGCTCCCTTAGGGGGACCCTCGGCGAGCAGTACTTC
TRBJ1-1	.	.	TRBV10-3	CASSDRLDTEAFF	TGTGCCAGCAGTGACAGATTGGACACTGAAGCTTTCTTT
TRBJ1-1	.	.	TRBV27	CASRSEGGGNTEAFF	TGTGCCAGCAGGTCTGAGGGGGGAGGAAACACTGAAGCTTTCTTT
TRBJ1-1	.	.	TRBV9	CASSVEPVNTEAFF	TGTGCCAGCAGCGTGGAGCCTGTCAACACTGAAGCTTTCTTT
TRBJ2-7	.	.	TRBV4-2	CASSQAGGHTYEQYF	TGTGCCAGCAGCCAAGCCGGGGGTCATACCTACGAGCAGTACTTC
TRBJ2-1	.	.	TRBV4-1	CASSQVLGLRQQFF	TGCGCCAGCAGCCAAGTTTTGGGACTTCGGCAGCAGTTCTTC
TRBJ2-3	.	.	TRBV7-8	CASTPLRAGRRDTQYF	TGTGCCAGCACCCCACTTCGCGCGGGCCGCCGGGATACGCAGTATTTT
TRBJ1-2	.	.	TRBV10-3	CANGQPNYGYTF	TGTGCCAACGGACAGCCTAACTATGGCTACACCTTC
TRBJ2-2	few	.	TRBV5-1	CASSLDSPRNHPGELFF	TGCGCCAGCAGCTTAGACAGCCCCAGGAATCACCCCGGGGAGCTGTTTTTT
TRBJ2-2	.	.	TRBV18	CASSPHPNDLTGELFF	TGTGCCAGCTCACCACATCCGAACGATCTCACCGGGGAGCTGTTTTTT
TRBJ2-3	few	TRBD2	TRBV30	CAWSISGGDTQYF	TGTGCCTGGAGTATTAGCGGGGGAGATACGCAGTATTTT
TRBJ2-5	.	.	TRBV11-2	CASSLEETQYF	TGTGCCAGCAGCTTAGAGGAGACCCAGTACTTC
TRBJ1-2	.	TRBD1	TRBV6-1	CASSARQGAFYGYTF	TGTGCCAGCAGTGCCAGGCAGGGGGCTTTCTATGGCTACACCTTC
TRBJ2-5	.	TRBD2	TRBV6-1	CASSERLAGSMRLTQYF	TGTGCCAGCAGTGAACGGCTAGCGGGGTCCATGAGGCTGACCCAGTACTTC
TRBJ1-3	.	.	TRBV5-6	CASSFRRSSGNTIYF	TGTGCCAGCAGCTTCCGCCGTAGCTCTGGAAACACCATATATTTT
TRBJ1-5	once	.	TRBV6-1	CASSSGYNQPQHF	TGTGCCAGCAGTTCAGGGTATAATCAGCCCCAGCATTTT
TRBJ2-7	.	TRBD1	TRBV11-2	CASSLRDREFYEQYF	TGTGCCAGCAGCTTGCGAGACAGGGAGTTCTACGAGCAGTACTTC
TRBJ1-2	.	.	TRBV28	CASSLRGFNYGYTF	TGTGCCAGCAGTTTAAGGGGATTCAACTATGGCTACACCTTC
TRBJ2-4	.	TRBD1	TRBV19	CASSMGQGPNIQYF	TGTGCCAGTAGTATGGGACAGGGTCCAAACATTCAGTACTTC
TRBJ2-5	.	TRBD2	TRBV7-7	CASSLTAGRDGTQYF	TGTGCTAGCAGCTTAACGGCAGGGAGGGACGGGACCCAGTACTTC
TRBJ2-5	.	.	TRBV7-2	CASSLGPVDQETQYF	TGTGCCAGCAGCTTAGGTCCAGTAGACCAAGAGACCCAGTACTTC
TRBJ1-4	.	TRBD1	TRBV18	CASSPRGRVEEKLFF	TGTGCCAGCTCACCGAGGGGGCGCGTTGAAGAAAAACTGTTTTTT
TRBJ1-1	.	.	TRBV13	CASSLVRNTEAFF	TGTGCCAGCAGCTTAGTTAGGAACACTGAAGCTTTCTTT
TRBJ1-4	.	.	TRBV7-2	CASSLGSSTNEKLFF	TGTGCCAGCAGCTTAGGGTCTTCAACTAATGAAAAACTGTTTTTT
TRBJ1-1	.	.	TRBV5-8	CASSFRGGAFF	TGTGCCAGCAGCTTTCGTGGGGGGGCTTTCTTT